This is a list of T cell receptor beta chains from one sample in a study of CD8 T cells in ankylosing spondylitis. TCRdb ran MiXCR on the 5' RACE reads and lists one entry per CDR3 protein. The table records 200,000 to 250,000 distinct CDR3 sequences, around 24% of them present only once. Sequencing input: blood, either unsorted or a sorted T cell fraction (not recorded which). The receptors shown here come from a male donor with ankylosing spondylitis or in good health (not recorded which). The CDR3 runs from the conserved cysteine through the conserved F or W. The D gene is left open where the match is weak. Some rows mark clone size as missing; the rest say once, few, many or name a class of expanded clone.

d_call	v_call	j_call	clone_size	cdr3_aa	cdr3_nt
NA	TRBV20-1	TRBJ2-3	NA	CSATTGTSLQDTQYF	TGCAGTGCTACCACCGGGACTTCCTTACAGGATACGCAGTATTTT
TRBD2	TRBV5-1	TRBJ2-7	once	CASSLGASGRDEQYF	TGCGCCAGCAGCTTGGGTGCTAGCGGGAGAGACGAGCAGTACTTC
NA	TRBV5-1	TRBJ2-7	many	CASRIEDSLYEQYF	TGCGCCAGCCGAATCGAGGACAGCCTCTACGAGCAGTACTTC
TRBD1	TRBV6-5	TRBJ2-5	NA	CASSYSTGSWTQYF	TGTGCCAGCAGTTACTCGACAGGGTCGTGGACCCAGTACTTC
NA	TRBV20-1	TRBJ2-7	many	CSVKDMISYEQYF	TGCAGTGTAAAGGACATGATCTCCTACGAGCAGTACTTC
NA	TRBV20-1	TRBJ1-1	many	CSARDRRGFTEAFF	TGCAGTGCTAGAGATCGTCGGGGATTCACTGAAGCTTTCTTT
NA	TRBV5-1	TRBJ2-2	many	CASSLALAGELFF	TGCGCCAGCAGCTTGGCCCTCGCGGGGGAGCTGTTTTTT
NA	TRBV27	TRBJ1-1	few	CASMVISARGKAFF	TGTGCCAGCATGGTGATTTCGGCCAGGGGCAAAGCTTTCTTT
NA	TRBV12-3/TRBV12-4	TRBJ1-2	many	CASSLGGLCSF	TGTGCCAGCAGTTTAGGGGGCCTCTGCTCCTTC
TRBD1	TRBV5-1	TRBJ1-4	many	CASSLGPQGATEKLFF	TGCGCCAGCAGCCTAGGACCCCAGGGGGCAACGGAAAAACTGTTTTTT
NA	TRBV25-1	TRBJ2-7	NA	CASSEAAEQYF	TGTGCCAGCAGTGAAGCGGCCGAGCAGTACTTC
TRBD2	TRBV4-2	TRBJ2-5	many	CASSLTGLATNRETQYF	TGTGCCAGCAGCCTAACAGGACTAGCTACGAATCGGGAGACCCAGTACTTC
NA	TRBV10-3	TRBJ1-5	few	CAISEEGISNQPQHF	TGTGCCATCAGTGAAGAAGGGATTAGCAATCAGCCCCAGCATTTT
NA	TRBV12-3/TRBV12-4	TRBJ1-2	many	CASSAGYNYGYTF	TGTGCCAGCAGTGCCGGGTATAACTATGGCTACACCTTC
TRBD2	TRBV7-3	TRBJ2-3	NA	CASSLTSGTVDTQYF	TGTGCCAGCAGCCTGACTAGCGGGACCGTAGATACGCAGTATTTT
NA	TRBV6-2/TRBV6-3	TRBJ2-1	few	CASRLLAYSYNEQFF	TGTGCCAGCAGACTTCTAGCGTACTCCTACAATGAGCAGTTCTTC
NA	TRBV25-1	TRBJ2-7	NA	CASSLSGQPYEQYF	TGTGCCAGCAGCCTCAGCGGACAGCCCTACGAGCAGTACTTC
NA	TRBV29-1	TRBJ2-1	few	CSGVQGYGNEQFF	TGCAGCGGAGTACAGGGTTATGGGAATGAGCAGTTCTTC
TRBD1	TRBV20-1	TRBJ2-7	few	CSARSGTGVSEQYF	TGCAGTGCCCGTTCCGGGACAGGGGTTTCCGAGCAGTACTTC
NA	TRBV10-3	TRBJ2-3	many	CAISESSSPDTQYF	TGTGCCATCAGTGAGTCTTCTAGTCCAGATACGCAGTATTTT
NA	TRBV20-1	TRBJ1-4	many	CSATRGTAEKLFF	TGCAGTGCTACAAGAGGGACGGCCGAAAAACTGTTTTTT
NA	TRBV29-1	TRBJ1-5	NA	CSVGTGSNQPQHF	TGCAGCGTTGGGACGGGAAGCAATCAGCCCCAGCATTTT
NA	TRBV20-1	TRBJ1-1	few	CSAFDGLTTEAFF	TGCAGTGCTTTCGACGGACTAACCACGGAAGCTTTCTTT
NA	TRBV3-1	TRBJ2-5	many	CASSQLQETQYF	TGTGCCAGCAGCCAACTACAAGAGACCCAGTACTTC
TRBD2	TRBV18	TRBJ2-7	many	CASSPFSGRNYEQYF	TGTGCCAGCTCACCTTTTAGCGGGAGGAATTACGAGCAGTACTTC
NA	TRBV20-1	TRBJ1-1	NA	CSARANPEEAFF	TGCAGTGCTAGAGCCAACCCCGAGGAGGCTTTCTTT
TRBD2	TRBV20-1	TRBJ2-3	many	CSARATSSGSVSTDTQYF	TGCAGTGCTAGAGCAACGTCTAGCGGGAGTGTCAGCACAGATACGCAGTATTTT
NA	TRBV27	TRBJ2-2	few	CASSRSGPNTGELFF	TGTGCCAGCAGTCGCTCGGGACCTAACACCGGGGAGCTGTTTTTT
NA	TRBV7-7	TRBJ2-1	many	CASSLAWGNEQFF	TGTGCTAGCAGCTTAGCGTGGGGCAATGAGCAGTTCTTC
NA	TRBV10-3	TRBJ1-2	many	CASGSLAGGGGYTF	TGTGCCTCTGGGTCCCTTGCGGGGGGCGGCGGCTACACCTTC
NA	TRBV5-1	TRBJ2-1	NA	CASSWIGGGLGNEQFF	TGCGCCAGCAGCTGGATTGGGGGGGGGCTCGGCAATGAGCAGTTCTTC
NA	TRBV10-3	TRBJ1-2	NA	CAISESRPATNYGYTF	TGTGCCATCAGTGAGTCACGGCCAGCTACTAACTATGGCTACACCTTC
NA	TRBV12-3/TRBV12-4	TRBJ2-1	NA	CASAPLSSYNEQFF	TGTGCCAGCGCACCTTTGAGCTCCTACAATGAGCAGTTCTTC
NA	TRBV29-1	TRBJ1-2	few	CSVGGGGYTF	TGCAGCGTTGGGGGTGGCGGCTACACCTTC
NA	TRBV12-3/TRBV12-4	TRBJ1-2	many	CASSRGSGYTF	TGTGCCAGCAGCCGAGGGAGCGGCTACACCTTC
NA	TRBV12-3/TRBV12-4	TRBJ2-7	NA	CASWQGFNSYEQYF	TGTGCCAGCTGGCAGGGTTTTAACTCCTACGAGCAGTACTTC
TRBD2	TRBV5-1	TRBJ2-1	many	CASSSTSGRVEGNEQFF	TGCGCCAGCAGCTCGACTAGCGGGAGGGTTGAGGGTAATGAGCAGTTCTTC
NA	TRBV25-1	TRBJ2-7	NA	CASSEGDNYEQYF	TGTGCCAGCAGTGAGGGGGACAACTACGAGCAGTACTTC
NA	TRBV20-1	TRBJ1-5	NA	CSAKFLGVDAYQHF	TGCAGTGCTAAATTCTTAGGGGTTGATGCGTACCAGCATTTT
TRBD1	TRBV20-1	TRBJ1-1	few	CSARTGNGEAFF	TGCAGTGCTCGGACAGGGAACGGTGAAGCTTTCTTT
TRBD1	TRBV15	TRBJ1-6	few	CATSRDRGFGSPLHF	TGTGCCACCAGCAGAGACAGGGGGTTCGGTTCACCCCTCCACTTT
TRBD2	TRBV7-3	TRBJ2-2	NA	CASRESGRGTGELFF	TGTGCCAGCAGAGAAAGCGGGAGAGGCACCGGGGAGCTGTTTTTT
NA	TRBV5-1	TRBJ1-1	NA	CASSLVSRADTEAFF	TGCGCCAGCAGCTTGGTCAGCAGGGCAGACACTGAAGCTTTCTTT
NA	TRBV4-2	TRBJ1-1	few	CASSQEIGRTEAFF	TGTGCCAGCAGCCAAGAAATCGGAAGGACTGAAGCTTTCTTT
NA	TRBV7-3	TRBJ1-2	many	CASSLGGGRGYTF	TGTGCCAGCAGCTTGGGGGGGGGTCGAGGCTACACCTTC
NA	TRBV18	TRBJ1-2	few	CASSTETRNYGYTF	TGTGCCAGCTCAACCGAGACAAGAAACTATGGCTACACCTTC
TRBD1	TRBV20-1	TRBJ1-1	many	CSAHTGGGLEAFF	TGCAGCGCACATACAGGGGGCGGACTTGAAGCTTTCTTT
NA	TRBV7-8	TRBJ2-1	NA	CASSLLADSSYNEQFF	TGTGCCAGCAGCTTGTTAGCGGACAGCTCCTACAATGAGCAGTTCTTC